Described below is a single TCR beta chain sequence and its context. V was pared by 7 bases and J by 9 bases, with 7 bases of the junction left unmatched. The CDR3 has 13 residues. Per the germline V gene, CDR1 is MNHEY and CDR2 is SVGAGI. Generated by immunoSEQ multiplex PCR, the TCRdb table keeps only in-frame clones and is missing some. Of 210,000 or so clones listed, about 86% are singletons. These data come from a study of blood T cell repertoires in COVID-19. Looking at the study overall: PBMCs, B-cell-depleted T cells, or T cells were the source of the cDNA or gDNA that made up the material.

The sequenced material came from PBMCs or T cells enriched from blood (not recorded which). The V and J genes are TRBV6-5 and TRBJ2-1; 9 positions agree with TRBD2. This TCR derives from a woman aged 45-60 years in a cohort exposed to, infected with or recovered from COVID-19 (not recorded which). CDR3 DNA: TGTGCCAGCACTGGCCTAGCGGGGTTTGAGCAGTTCTTC. Protein product: CASTGLAGFEQFF.